One and the same sample provided the 30 T cell receptor beta chains below, sequenced in a study of cytomegalovirus exposure and HLA in healthy donors. PCR involved 60 Vbeta and 13 Jbeta primers. The repertoire was sequenced with immunoSEQ multiplex PCR; TCRdb's copy has only in-frame clones and lacks some. The sample records 110,000 to 150,000 clones, roughly 9.7% being singletons. Source material: PBMCs. These receptor sequences come from a man aged 50 or older in good health and CMV-seronegative.

The V gene is TRBV11-2, the J gene TRBJ2-1, with D perhaps TRBD2 (5 bases). CDR3 length equals 13 residues. Germline CDR1 reads SGHAT; CDR2 reads FQNNGV. The V end lost 1 base, the J end lost 8 bases, and 9 bases lay between the germline ends. CDR3 in DNA: TGTGCCAGCAGCTTAGGGGGAGTAGATGAGCAGTTCTTC. Encoded protein: CASSLGGVDEQFF.

Only a few counts were recorded for this clone. This chain connects TRBV7-8 to TRBJ2-1; 10 bases match TRBD2. The V segment lost 10 bases and the J segment 4 bases; nucleotides outside the gene matches: 13. The CDR3 totals 16 residues. CDR1 is SGHVS, CDR2 FQNEAQ, per germline. CDR3 coding DNA: TGTGCCACCTTTCGGGGTACTAGCGGGAATTACAATGAGCAGTTCTTC. Its protein is CATFRGTSGNYNEQFF.

The table lists this clone with a few counts. The chain is built from TRBV30 and TRBJ1-1; 12 bases align to TRBD1. The ends lost 7 bases at V and 4 bases at J; junction bases unmatched: 7. The CDR3 runs to 14 residues. Per germline, CDR1 GTSNPN and CDR2 SVGIG (reference sequence). The CDR3 nucleotides are TGTGCCTTCCGGGACAGGGGGCGCGGCACTGAAGCTTTCTTT. It codes for CAFRDRGRGTEAFF. The full variable domain, completed using reference TRBV30 and TRBJ1-1, is SQTIHQWPATLVQPVGSPLSLECTVEGTSNPNLYWYRQAAGRGLQLLFYSVGIGQISSEVPQNLSASRPQDRQFILSSKKLLLSDSGFYLCAFRDRGRGTEAFFGQGTRLTVV.

The gene calls are TRBV4-2 and TRBJ2-5, with 10 bases identical to TRBD2. Germline V gene data show CDR1 as LGHNA and CDR2 as YNFKEQ. This CDR3 contains 17 residues. V lost 1 base to trimming and J lost 2 bases; unmatched junction nucleotides: 7. CDR3 DNA sequence: TGTGCCAGCAGCCAAGTGGTGAGCGGGGGGGCTCAAGAGACCCAGTACTTC. It specifies CASSQVVSGGAQETQYF.

This rearrangement joins TRBV19 to TRBJ2-4; D might be TRBD1 (6 bases). Trimming stripped 5 bases from V and 0 bases from J, with 17 bases between. Germline-derived CDR1 and CDR2 are LNHDA and SQIVND (reference sequence). The CDR3 is made up of 17 amino acids. The CDR3 DNA sequence: TGTGCCAGTAGTCTTAGCGCCCAGGGGATAGCCAAAAACATTCAGTACTTC. It is translated as CASSLSAQGIAKNIQYF.

This clone showed up many times. The chain links TRBV7-2 to TRBJ2-1; D remains unclear. Trimming removed 1 base from V and 10 bases from J, with 11 bases in between. The CDR3 contains 13 residues. CDR1 is SGHTA, CDR2 FQGNSA, per germline. This chain's CDR3 is CASSLDVVGEQFF. In DNA, the CDR3 is TGTGCCAGCAGCTTAGATGTTGTGGGCGAGCAGTTCTTC.

This clone showed up just a few times. In DNA form, the CDR3 reads TGTGCCAGCAGTGATTACCGGGGGAACTATGGCTACACCTTC. Residues: CASSDYRGNYGYTF. The V gene is TRBV2, the J gene TRBJ1-2; weak D call: TRBD1 (5 bases). Germline values: CDR1 SNHLY, CDR2 FYNNEI. Trimming left V 3 bases short and J 2 bases short, with 10 bases between. The CDR3 totals 14 residues.

The DNA for the CDR3 is TGTGCCAGCAGGAGAGGACAGGGGGCGATAAGCACTGAAGCTTTCTTT. Translating gives CASRRGQGAISTEAFF. This chain connects TRBV27 to TRBJ1-1; 11 bases agree with TRBD1. CDR1 is MNHEY, CDR2 SMNVEV, per germline (reference sequence). The CDR3 is 16 amino acids. With V trimmed by 6 bases and J by 4 bases, 10 bases remained unmatched.

For this clone: Since the CDR3 does not end with the conserved phenylalanine or tryptophan, this likely comes from a read error. The CDR3 is CASSVALTGELFV. The DNA of the CDR3 is TGTGCCAGCAGCGTAGCCCTAACCGGGGAGCTGTTTGTT. The chain couples TRBV9 to TRBJ2-2; D remains unclear. Trimming pared 0 bases from V and 5 bases from J, leaving 5 bases between. This CDR3 spans 13 amino acids. From germline, CDR1 is SGDLS and CDR2 YYNGEE.

This chain links TRBV7-2 with TRBJ2-2; D unresolved. This CDR3 is built from 12 residues. Per the germline V gene, CDR1 is SGHTA and CDR2 is FQGNSA. V was pared by 5 bases and J by 3 bases, with 4 bases between. This chain's CDR3 is CASSPDTGELFF. In DNA form, the CDR3 reads TGTGCCAGCAGCCCCGACACCGGGGAGCTGTTTTTT.

The CDR3 sequence is CASSKDRTNEKLFF. DNA for the CDR3: TGTGCCAGCAGCAAGGACAGGACGAATGAAAAACTGTTTTTT. The rearrangement uses TRBV7-8 and TRBJ1-4, with 7 bases lining up with TRBD1. Germline CDR1 SGHVS, CDR2 FQNEAQ. CDR3 length: 14 residues. V shed 5 bases, J shed 5 bases, and the junction held 5 bases outside the gene matches.

This clone was counted between two and nine times. The chain carries TRBV18 and TRBJ2-3, with TRBD2 identical over 9 bases. Per the germline V gene, CDR1 is KGHSH and CDR2 is LQKENI. CDR3 length: 16 residues. Trimming removed 3 bases from V and 5 bases from J; junction bases left unmatched: 9. The CDR3 region is CASSPLAGVREDTQYF. In nucleotides, the CDR3 is TGTGCCAGCTCACCGTTAGCGGGAGTCCGAGAAGATACGCAGTATTTT.

V usage is TRBV7-9 and J usage is TRBJ1-2; no clear D gene. V lost 1 base and J 6 bases, leaving 6 bases between the germline ends. CDR1 is SEHNR and CDR2 is FQNEAQ in the germline V gene (reference sequence). There are 12 residues in the CDR3. CDR3 residues: CASSLGADGYTF. CDR3 nucleotides: TGTGCCAGCAGCTTAGGTGCGGATGGCTACACCTTC.

Only a few counts were recorded for this clone. CDR3 amino acids: CASSEGAVNTEAFF. The CDR3 DNA reads TGTGCCAGCAGTGAAGGGGCCGTGAACACTGAAGCTTTCTTT. The J gene is TRBJ1-1, the V gene TRBV6-1; D is ambiguous. The CDR3 totals 14 residues. Trimming removed 1 base from V and 0 bases from J, with 6 bases in between. The germline V gene encodes CDR1 MNHNS and CDR2 SASEGT.

The rearrangement links TRBV7-3 to TRBJ2-3, with TRBD1 as a possible D gene (5 bases). The CDR3 spans 15 residues. Germline V gene sequence: CDR1 SGHTA, CDR2 FQGTGA. Trimming removed 5 bases at V and 3 bases at J, with 15 bases between. The CDR3 DNA is TGTGCCAGCAGCCCCTGGGGCAGGGCGACAGATACGCAGTATTTT. Its translation: CASSPWGRATDTQYF.

The chain employs TRBV27 and TRBJ2-5, with D possibly TRBD1 on 6 matching bases. The J call may be in error: the DNA end matches TRBJ2-7 better. Germline CDR1 is MNHEY and CDR2 is SMNVEV (reference sequence). The CDR3 spans 16 residues. This chain's CDR3 is CASSRAYRVSSYEQYF. CDR3 DNA: TGTGCCAGCAGTCGGGCGTACAGGGTTAGCTCCTACGAGCAGTACTTC.

This clone was detected a few times. V gene TRBV5-4 combines with J gene TRBJ2-5, with a possible D match to TRBD2 (5 bases). The CDR3 is 17 residues long. The ends were cut back, 1 base at V and 2 bases at J, with 18 bases in the middle. CDR1 and CDR2 (germline): SGHNT, YYREEE (reference sequence). CDR3 in amino acids: CASSLPPSTVRQETQYF. CDR3 in DNA: TGTGCCAGCAGCTTGCCGCCTAGCACAGTGCGTCAAGAGACCCAGTACTTC. The full variable domain, rest sourced from reference TRBV5-4 and TRBJ2-5, is ETGVTQSPTHLIKTRGQQVTLRCSSQSGHNTVSWYQQALGQGPQFIFQYYREEENGRGNFPPRFSGLQFPNYSSELNVNALELDDSALYLCASSLPPSTVRQETQYFGPGTRLLVL.

This clone has a handful of counts. CDR3 sequence: CASSLTSGRFEQYF. For the CDR3, the DNA is TGTGCCAGCAGTTTAACTAGCGGGAGGTTCGAGCAGTACTTC. V is TRBV28 and J is TRBJ2-7; 12 bases agree with TRBD2. The V and J ends lost 2 bases and 6 bases, in that order; junction bases with no gene match: 2. Germline V lookup: CDR1 MDHEN, CDR2 SYDVKM. CDR3 length: 14 residues.

V usage is TRBV5-4 and J usage is TRBJ1-2; D possibly corresponds to TRBD1 (6 bases). The V and J ends lost 2 bases and 4 bases respectively, with 21 bases between them. Germline CDR1 and CDR2: SGHNT and YYREEE (reference sequence). This CDR3 has 17 amino acids. CDR3 residues: CASSLEPQQGSGYGYTF. CDR3 coding DNA: TGTGCCAGCAGCTTAGAACCCCAACAGGGATCAGGCTATGGCTACACCTTC.

This clone occurred a few times. This rearrangement joins TRBV4-1 to TRBJ1-4, with 9 bases lining up with TRBD1. Germline CDR1 and CDR2: MGHRA and YSYEKL. This CDR3 is built from 17 residues. V was clipped by 1 base and J by 3 bases; unmatched bases: 6. The CDR3 sequence: CASSQGGQGRSNEKLFF. The CDR3, as DNA: TGCGCCAGCAGCCAAGGAGGACAGGGGCGATCTAATGAAAAACTGTTTTTT.

The chain carries TRBV30 and TRBJ1-5, with D perhaps TRBD1 (5 bases). Trimming took off 5 bases at V and 1 base at J, with 12 bases between the two ends. Germline V lookup: CDR1 GTSNPN, CDR2 SVGIG (reference sequence). The CDR3 runs 14 residues. CDR3 region: CAWDLGGSNQPQHF. The DNA of the CDR3 is TGTGCCTGGGACCTCGGGGGGAGCAATCAGCCCCAGCATTTT.

The V gene is TRBV25-1, the J gene TRBJ2-7, with 8 bases that match TRBD2. Germline loops: CDR1 MGHDK, CDR2 SYGVNS. This CDR3 is built from 15 residues. The J segment lost 1 base and the V segment lost 4 bases, leaving 6 bases of the junction unmatched. The CDR3: CASSGGPGGSYEQYF. CDR3 DNA: TGTGCCAGCAGTGGAGGCCCGGGGGGGTCCTACGAGCAGTACTTC.

This clone was recorded a few times. V and J are TRBV7-3 and TRBJ2-2; no reliable D call. Germline V gene sequence: CDR1 SGHTA, CDR2 FQGTGA. The V end was cut by 5 bases, the J end by 6 bases, with 7 bases between. This CDR3 region has 12 residues. CDR3 DNA: TGTGCCAGCAGCCCGAGCCCCGGGGAGCTGTTTTTT. This encodes CASSPSPGELFF.

This clone was seen a handful of times. The CDR3 loop reads CASSRDREGTEAFF. For the CDR3, the DNA is TGTGCCAGTAGTCGGGACAGGGAGGGTACTGAAGCTTTCTTT. The J gene is TRBJ1-1, the V gene TRBV19; 9 positions match TRBD1. The CDR3 consists of 14 residues. V dropped 5 bases and J dropped 5; count of bases not matched to a gene: 6. Germline CDR1 reads LNHDA; CDR2 reads SQIVND (reference sequence).

The chain links TRBV27 to TRBJ2-1; the D is unclear. Trimming shortened V by 4 bases and J by 6 bases, and 10 bases separated the two germline ends. The V gene's germline CDR1 is MNHEY and CDR2 SMNVEV (reference sequence). The CDR3 has 13 amino acids. The CDR3 nucleotides read TGTGCCAGCAGTTGGAATAGCCGCAATGAGCAGTTCTTC. This gives the protein CASSWNSRNEQFF.

This clone was detected only a few times. The CDR3 here is CASSVGRAGHSYNEQFF. As DNA, the CDR3 is TGTGCCAGCAGCGTAGGGAGAGCGGGGCACTCCTACAATGAGCAGTTCTTC. The chain is built from TRBV9 and TRBJ2-1; 7 nucleotides line up with TRBD2. Trimming took 0 bases from V and 0 from J; bases not matched to a gene: 6. CDR1 and CDR2 from the germline V gene are SGDLS and YYNGEE. The CDR3 is made up of 17 amino acids. Using reference TRBV9 and TRBJ2-1 for the parts outside the CDR3, the full variable domain is DSGVTQTPKHLITATGQRVTLRCSPRSGDLSVYWYQQSLDQGLQFLIQYYNGEERAKGNILERFSAQQFPDLHSELNLSSLELGDSALYFCASSVGRAGHSYNEQFFGPGTRLTVL.

The chain links TRBV10-1 to TRBJ2-5; perhaps TRBD2 as D (6 bases). Matching the DNA end better, TRBJ2-7 makes the J call doubtful. This CDR3 region has 14 residues. The germline V gene has CDR1 WNHNN and CDR2 SYGVQD (reference sequence). DNA of the CDR3: TGCGCCAGCAGTGGGACTACAAACTCCTACGAGCAGTACTTC. It yields the protein CASSGTTNSYEQYF.

This clone was seen only a few times. The rearrangement joins TRBV6-4 to TRBJ2-2; 11 nucleotides line up with TRBD2. CDR1 and CDR2 (germline): MRHNA, SNTAGT. The junction had 4 bases not matched to a gene; V was cut back by 7 bases and J by 3 bases. The CDR3 has 15 residues. The CDR3 DNA reads TGTGCCAGCAAACAACTAGCGGGAGACACCGGGGAGCTGTTTTTT. Translating it yields CASKQLAGDTGELFF.

This clone turned up a few times. J is TRBJ1-5 and V is TRBV4-1; tentative D call: TRBD1 (5 bases). Looked up from germline, CDR1 is MGHRA and CDR2 is YSYEKL. The CDR3 contains 15 residues. The ends were cut back, 3 bases at V and 7 bases at J, with 16 bases in the middle. The CDR3 sequence: CASSQMGQDSQPQHF. CDR3 in DNA: TGCGCCAGCAGCCAGATGGGGCAGGATAGCCAGCCCCAGCATTTT.

This chain links TRBV6-6 with TRBJ1-5; TRBD1 matches 7 bases. The CDR3 has 15 amino acids. Germline CDR1 MNHNY, CDR2 SVGAGI (reference sequence). V lost 2 bases, J lost 7 bases, and 8 bases stayed unmatched. The CDR3 protein is CASSYAGTELQPQHF. CDR3 nucleotide sequence: TGTGCCAGCAGTTACGCCGGGACAGAGTTACAGCCCCAGCATTTT.